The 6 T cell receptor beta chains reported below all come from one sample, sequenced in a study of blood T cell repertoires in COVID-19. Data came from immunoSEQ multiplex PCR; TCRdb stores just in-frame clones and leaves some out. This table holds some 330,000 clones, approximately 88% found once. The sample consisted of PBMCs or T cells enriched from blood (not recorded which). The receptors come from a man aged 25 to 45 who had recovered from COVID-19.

CDR3 residues: CAWRKQSPLGYEQYF. The CDR3 nucleotides read TGTGCCTGGAGAAAACAGAGCCCGTTGGGCTACGAGCAGTACTTC. This sequence joins TRBV30 and TRBJ2-7; D not certain. The germline gives CDR1 GTSNPN, CDR2 SVGIG (reference sequence). With 3 bases removed from V and 3 bases from J, the gap between germline ends came to 18 bases. The length of the CDR3 is 15 residues.

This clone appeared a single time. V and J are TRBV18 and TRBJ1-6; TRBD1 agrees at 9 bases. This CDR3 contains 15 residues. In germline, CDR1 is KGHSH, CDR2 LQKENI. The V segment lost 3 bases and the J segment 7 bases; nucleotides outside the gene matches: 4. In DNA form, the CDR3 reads TGTGCCAGCTCACCTCGACAGGGGGACAATTCACCCCTCCACTTT. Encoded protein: CASSPRQGDNSPLHF.

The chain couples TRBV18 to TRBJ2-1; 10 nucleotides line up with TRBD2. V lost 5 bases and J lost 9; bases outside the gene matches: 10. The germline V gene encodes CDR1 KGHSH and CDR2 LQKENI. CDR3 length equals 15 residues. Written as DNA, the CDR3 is TGTGCCAGCTCAGGTCAAAGCGGGGGGGCTGGTGAGCAGTTCTTC. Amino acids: CASSGQSGGAGEQFF.

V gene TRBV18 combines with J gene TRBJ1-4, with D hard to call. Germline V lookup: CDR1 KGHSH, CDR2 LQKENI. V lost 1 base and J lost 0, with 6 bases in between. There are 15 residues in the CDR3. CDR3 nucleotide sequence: TGTGCCAGCTCACCACAGACATCAACTAATGAAAAACTGTTTTTT. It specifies CASSPQTSTNEKLFF. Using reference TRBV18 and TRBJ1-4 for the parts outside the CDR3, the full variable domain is NAGVMQNPRHLVRRRGQEARLRCSPMKGHSHVYWYRQLPEEGLKFMVYLQKENIIDESGMPKERFSAEFPKEGPSILRIQQVVRGDSAAYFCASSPQTSTNEKLFFGSGTQLSVL.

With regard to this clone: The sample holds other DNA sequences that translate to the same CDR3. In DNA form, the CDR3 reads TGTGCCAGTAGTATTGGGACAGGGGCCTACGAGCAGTACTTC. This encodes CASSIGTGAYEQYF. The chain is built from TRBV19 and TRBJ2-7; 10 bases agree with TRBD1. The CDR3 has 14 residues. V lost 3 bases, J lost 2 bases, and 1 base stayed unmatched. Germline lookup yields CDR1 LNHDA and CDR2 SQIVND (reference sequence).

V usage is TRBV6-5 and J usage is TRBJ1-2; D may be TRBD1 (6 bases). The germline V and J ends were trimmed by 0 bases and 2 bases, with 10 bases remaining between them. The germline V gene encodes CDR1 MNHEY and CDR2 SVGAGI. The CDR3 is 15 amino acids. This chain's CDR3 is CASSYSMGHNYGYTF. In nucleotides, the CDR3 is TGTGCCAGCAGTTACTCGATGGGACACAACTATGGCTACACCTTC.